The 7 T cell receptor beta chains given below trace back to one sample, sequenced in a study of T cells after posttransplantation cyclophosphamide. Profiling relied on immunoSEQ multiplex PCR, and the TCRdb table lists in-frame clones only, not all of them. The sample lists thousands of clones, 80% to 90% occurring once. Busulfan-fludarabine conditioning, marrow transplant, and cyclophosphamide on days +3 and +4 were administered. The specimen comprised PBMCs, sampled after an allogeneic stem cell transplant with post-transplant cyclophosphamide. These receptors were obtained from a female patient in her fifties or sixties who received an allogeneic stem cell transplant from a related donor, was CMV-positive, and had no GVHD. Some of these T cells may belong to the graft donor.

V is TRBV9 and J is TRBJ2-1; 11 positions agree with TRBD2. Germline V gene sequence: CDR1 SGDLS, CDR2 YYNGEE. With 4 bases clipped from V and 4 bases from J, the junction kept 4 bases outside the gene matches. The CDR3 runs to 15 residues. CDR3 bases: TGTGCCAGCAGCATAACTAGCGGGGGATACAATGAGCAGTTCTTC. Residues: CASSITSGGYNEQFF.

This clone was counted between two and nine times. The V call is TRBV10-3, the J call TRBJ1-1; 7 nucleotides align to TRBD1. The CDR3 extends over 13 amino acids. V gave up 5 bases and J gave up 5 bases; unmatched junction bases: 5. Germline V CDR1 and CDR2: ENHRY, SYGVKD. CDR3 amino acids: CAISITGETEAFF. In DNA form, the CDR3 reads TGTGCCATCAGTATTACAGGGGAGACTGAAGCTTTCTTT.

The J gene is TRBJ1-2, the V gene TRBV7-2; D perhaps matches TRBD1 (6 bases). Trimming left V 4 bases short and J 4 bases short, with 16 bases between. Germline CDR1 and CDR2: SGHTA and FQGNSA. The CDR3 runs to 15 residues. In DNA, the CDR3 is TGTGCCAGCAGCTCCCCCGGGGGGCCTGTCTATGGCTACACCTTC. This codes for CASSSPGGPVYGYTF.

The chain uses TRBV5-1 and TRBJ2-6; D is perhaps TRBD1 (5 bases). The germline CDR1 and CDR2 sequences are SGHRS and YFSETQ. Between the trimmed V and J ends, which lost 2 bases and 0 bases, there was a span of 12 bases. CDR3 length equals 17 residues. This CDR3 reads CASSLTGSRSGANVLTF. The CDR3 DNA follows: TGCGCCAGCAGCTTAACAGGTTCGCGCTCTGGGGCCAACGTCCTGACTTTC.

This clone was recorded only once. The gene calls are TRBV7-2 and TRBJ2-3, with 15 bases matching TRBD2. Per the germline V gene, CDR1 is SGHTA and CDR2 is FQGNSA. Trimming at V came to 5 bases and at J to 6 bases, leaving 6 bases not matched to a gene. This CDR3 is 16 amino acids long. The CDR3, as DNA: TGTGCCAGCAGCGTCGGACTAGCGGGAGGGGCCGATACGCAGTATTTT. Its protein product is CASSVGLAGGADTQYF.

In its sample, this clone ranks as large. The chain recombines TRBV5-6 with TRBJ2-3; D is uncertain. The CDR3 length is 12 residues. The V and J ends lost 3 bases and 6 bases respectively, with 8 bases between them. Germline V gene data show CDR1 as SGHDT and CDR2 as YYEEEE. CDR3 coding DNA: TGTGCCAGCAGCTCCCTTTCCGATACGCAGTATTTT. Translated, it gives CASSSLSDTQYF.

The chain joins TRBV6-5 to TRBJ2-5, with TRBD2 matching over 8 bases. The germline CDR1 and CDR2 sequences are MNHEY and SVGAGI. The CDR3 spans 15 residues. The V and J ends lost 6 bases and 4 bases, in that order; junction bases with no gene match: 10. The CDR3 nucleotides are TGTGCCAGCAGCATCCGGGGGGGCTTGGGAGAGACCCAGTACTTC. It yields the protein CASSIRGGLGETQYF.